A selection of T cell receptor beta chains follows, all from one sample in a study of blood T cell repertoires in COVID-19. TCRdb keeps only in-frame clones here, not all; method: immunoSEQ multiplex PCR. The data hold hundreds of thousands of clones, with roughly 90% observed a single time. Sequencing was performed on PBMCs or T cells enriched from blood (not recorded which). The receptors stem from a young woman who had recovered from COVID-19. Each CDR3 is given with its conserved first and last residue. D genes are given only for firm matches. Size values are once, few and many counts, or a class for expanded clones, and some rows have none.

J gene	V gene	D gene	clone size	CDR3 protein	CDR3 DNA
TRBJ2-1	TRBV6-5	-	-	CASSWGGYNEQFF	TGTGCCAGCAGTTGGGGCGGCTACAATGAGCAGTTCTTC
TRBJ1-1	TRBV14	-	-	CASGREDEAFF	TGTGCCAGCGGAAGGGAGGATGAAGCTTTCTTT
TRBJ2-2	TRBV7-3	TRBD1	-	CASSREQGGTGELFF	TGTGCCAGCAGCCGAGAACAGGGGGGCACCGGGGAGCTGTTTTTT
TRBJ2-7	TRBV27	TRBD1	-	CASSVMTGAEQYF	TGTGCCAGCAGCGTAATGACAGGGGCCGAGCAGTACTTC
TRBJ2-6	TRBV4-2	-	-	CASSQLGRGPSGANVLTF	TGTGCCAGCAGCCAACTTGGGAGAGGTCCCTCTGGGGCCAACGTCCTGACTTTC
TRBJ1-5	TRBV5-6	-	-	CASSLGQSNQPQHF	TGTGCCAGCAGCCTTGGACAGAGCAATCAGCCCCAGCATTTT
TRBJ1-1	TRBV19	-	-	CASRNQGLPNTEAFF	TGTGCCAGTCGAAATCAGGGGCTTCCGAACACTGAAGCTTTCTTT
TRBJ2-1	TRBV9	TRBD2	-	CASSARELTSENNEQFF	TGTGCCAGCAGCGCCCGGGAACTAACTAGCGAGAACAATGAGCAGTTCTTC
TRBJ1-1	TRBV2	TRBD1	-	CATGTEVGTEAFF	TGTGCCACAGGGACAGAAGTAGGCACTGAAGCTTTCTTT
TRBJ1-2	TRBV6-5	-	-	CATTKRGHGYTF	TGTGCCACCACTAAGCGGGGGCATGGCTACACCTTC
TRBJ2-5	TRBV11-3	TRBD1	once	CASSLASDRGKETQYF	TGTGCCAGCAGCTTAGCATCAGACAGGGGAAAAGAGACCCAGTACTTC
TRBJ2-1	TRBV3-1/TRBV3-2	TRBD2	-	CASSQDLAGGGKNEQFF	TGTGCCAGCAGCCAAGATCTTGCGGGAGGGGGGAAAAATGAGCAGTTCTTC
TRBJ1-2	TRBV2	TRBD1	-	CASSDGQGSGYTF	TGTGCCAGCAGTGACGGACAGGGTAGTGGCTACACCTTC
TRBJ1-5	TRBV7-9	-	-	CASSPGGGSRQPQHF	TGTGCCAGCAGCCCCGGCGGGGGAAGTCGGCAGCCCCAGCATTTT
TRBJ1-2	TRBV7-9	TRBD1	once	CASLHPGQNFYGYTF	TGTGCCAGCCTACACCCGGGACAGAATTTCTATGGCTACACCTTC
TRBJ1-6	TRBV6-1	TRBD1	-	CASSGRDRSSYNSPLHF	TGTGCCAGCAGTGGCCGGGACAGGAGCTCCTATAATTCACCCCTCCACTTT
TRBJ1-4	TRBV28	TRBD1	once	CASSRDRDNEKLFF	TGTGCCAGCAGCCGGGACAGGGACAATGAAAAACTGTTTTTT
TRBJ2-3	TRBV5-4	-	-	CASSSQGGTDTQYF	TGTGCCAGCAGCTCACAGGGGGGGACAGATACGCAGTATTTT
TRBJ1-1	TRBV18	TRBD1	-	CASSPSGGWNTEAFF	TGTGCCAGCTCACCTTCAGGGGGCTGGAACACTGAAGCTTTCTTT
TRBJ1-1	TRBV27	-	-	CASSLGAWNTEAFF	TGTGCCAGCAGTTTGGGGGCGTGGAACACTGAAGCTTTCTTT
TRBJ2-1	TRBV19	TRBD1	-	CASSDRDSSYNEQFF	TGTGCCAGTAGCGATCGGGACAGCTCCTACAATGAGCAGTTCTTC
TRBJ2-1	TRBV11-2	-	-	CASSSYLGSGSNEQFF	TGTGCCAGCAGCTCCTACCTTGGTAGCGGTAGCAATGAGCAGTTCTTC
TRBJ1-2	TRBV28	TRBD1	-	CASSSPGQGGNYGYTF	TGTGCCAGCAGTTCCCCGGGACAGGGGGGAAACTATGGCTACACCTTC
TRBJ2-1	TRBV5-1	-	-	CASTQGSRREPAYNEQFF	TGCGCCAGCACTCAAGGCAGCCGGCGGGAACCCGCCTACAATGAGCAGTTCTTC